This section outlines one TCR beta chain sequence together with its context. This sample was taken from a study of shared clonotypes between healthy human individuals. Profiling relied on immunoSEQ multiplex PCR, and the TCRdb table lists in-frame clones only, not all of them. The sample yields approximately 1,500,000 clones, around 97% seen once. This TCR derives from a man aged 30-40 years in good health. Sequencing input: naive CD4+ T cells sorted from blood. Stated subset: CD45RA+ positively selected.

The CDR3, as DNA: TGTGCCAGCTCACCACGGTTCTGGGTGCCGGGACTAGCGACCTACGAGCAGTACTTC. Amino acid sequence: CASSPRFWVPGLATYEQYF. V and J are TRBV18 and TRBJ2-7; TRBD2 aligns across 10 bases. The germline V gene has CDR1 KGHSH and CDR2 LQKENI. The ends lost 1 base at V and 2 bases at J; junction bases unmatched: 14. The CDR3 is made up of 19 amino acids.